Described below is a single TCR beta chain sequence and its context. Profiling relied on immunoSEQ multiplex PCR, and the TCRdb table lists in-frame clones only, not all of them. The sample holds 50,000 or so clones; 93% are singletons and the top ten take less than 25%. These data originate in a study of control samples from healthy donors and cancer patients. The CDR3 loop spans 12 amino acids. Germline values: CDR1 MGHDK, CDR2 SYGVNS. V lost 8 bases, J lost 8 bases, and 3 bases stayed unmatched. The sequenced sample was PBMCs. The source is a woman in her forties or fifties with head and neck cancer. The gene calls are TRBV25-1 and TRBJ2-4; TRBD1 agrees at 10 bases. The CDR3 loop is CASRQGADIQYF. The CDR3 DNA follows: TGTGCCAGCCGACAGGGGGCGGACATTCAGTACTTC.